A selection of T cell receptor beta chains follows, all from one sample in a study of OX40 agonist ivuxolimab in advanced cancers. Sequencing used immunoSEQ multiplex PCR; TCRdb keeps in-frame clones, though not all of them. Among tens of thousands of clones listed, over 75% were seen once. Sequenced material: CD4+ or CD8+ T cells sorted from blood, taken in a trial of the OX40 agonist ivuxolimab. All receptors come from an adult with an advanced solid tumor such as melanoma, head and neck, liver or kidney cancer. Each CDR3 is given with its conserved first and last residue. A D gene is named only where the DNA matches it firmly. Clone size is stated in some rows and not others, as once, few, many or a class when expanded.

>-|TRBV30|TRBJ2-7|TRBD1
CAWSVSTGATYEQYF
TGTGCCTGGAGTGTCTCGACAGGGGCTACCTACGAGCAGTACTTC
>-|TRBV15|TRBJ1-2|-
CATSRAVVSGYTF
TGTGCCACCAGCAGAGCAGTAGTTAGTGGCTACACCTTC
>-|TRBV27|TRBJ2-1|TRBD1
CASSSRTGQSSYNEQFF
TGTGCCAGCAGTTCGAGGACAGGACAGAGCTCCTACAATGAGCAGTTCTTC
>-|TRBV2|TRBJ2-1|TRBD2
CASSVSGSSYNEQFF
TGTGCCAGCAGTGTCAGCGGGAGCTCCTACAATGAGCAGTTCTTC
>-|TRBV10-1|TRBJ2-1|TRBD2
CASSDPGGGWQFF
TGCGCCAGCAGTGACCCTGGGGGGGGGTGGCAGTTCTTC
>-|TRBV11-2|TRBJ2-2|-
CASSLDRTGELFF
TGTGCCAGCAGCTTAGATCGGACCGGGGAGCTGTTTTTT
>-|TRBV5-6|TRBJ1-1|TRBD1
CASTLSRDRRGTEAFF
TGTGCCAGCACACTATCCCGGGACAGGCGGGGCACTGAAGCTTTCTTT
>-|TRBV10-3|TRBJ2-7|-
CAISPTVGASYEQYF
TGTGCCATCAGCCCGACAGTAGGGGCATCCTACGAGCAGTACTTC
>-|TRBV7-2|TRBJ2-3|TRBD2
CASSNLAGVSTDTQYF
TGTGCCAGCAGCAATCTAGCGGGGGTGAGCACAGATACGCAGTATTTT
>once|TRBV6-6|TRBJ1-1|-
CASSYVAFEAFF
TGTGCCAGCAGTTACGTTGCCTTTGAAGCTTTCTTT
>-|TRBV5-1|TRBJ2-3|-
CASSIGEDTQYF
TGCGCCAGCAGCATCGGGGAGGATACGCAGTATTTT
>-|TRBV6-4|TRBJ2-3|TRBD2
CASSERGGGTSTDTQYF
TGTGCCAGCAGTGAACGGGGGGGCGGGACCTCCACAGATACGCAGTATTTT
>-|TRBV15|TRBJ2-1|TRBD1
CATSRGGGQGAHEQFF
TGTGCCACCAGCAGAGGAGGGGGACAGGGGGCTCATGAGCAGTTCTTC
>-|TRBV7-9|TRBJ2-7|-
CASSLMLDYEQYF
TGTGCCAGCAGCTTGATGCTCGACTACGAGCAGTACTTC
>once|TRBV5-4|TRBJ2-3|-
CASSFEGGTDTQYF
TGTGCCAGCAGTTTTGAGGGGGGCACAGATACGCAGTATTTT
>-|TRBV7-8|TRBJ2-2|TRBD2
CASSLEAGKNTGELFF
TGTGCCAGCAGCTTAGAAGCGGGGAAGAACACCGGGGAGCTGTTTTTT
>-|TRBV18|TRBJ2-1|TRBD2
CASSPYGLAGDYHEQFF
TGTGCCAGCTCACCATACGGACTAGCGGGGGACTACCATGAGCAGTTCTTC
>few|TRBV5-1|TRBJ2-7|-
CASSLQAEASSYEQYF
TGCGCCAGCAGCTTGCAGGCGGAAGCCTCTTCCTACGAGCAGTACTTC
>-|TRBV7-2|TRBJ2-7|TRBD1
CASSPRDRGRSYEQYF
TGTGCCAGCAGCCCCCGGGACAGGGGACGTTCCTACGAGCAGTACTTC
>-|TRBV5-6|TRBJ2-7|TRBD2
CASSFLTSGSGEQYF
TGTGCCAGCAGCTTCTTGACTAGCGGGTCGGGCGAGCAGTACTTC
>-|TRBV28|TRBJ2-5|TRBD1
CASSPWGTGGATQYF
TGTGCCAGCAGCCCCTGGGGGACAGGGGGCGCGACCCAGTACTTC
>-|TRBV19|TRBJ2-7|TRBD1
CASSLQGADDEQYF
TGTGCCAGTAGTCTACAGGGGGCCGACGACGAGCAGTACTTC
>once|TRBV7-2|TRBJ1-2|TRBD1
CASSPTGTATNYGYTF
TGTGCCAGCAGCCCTACCGGGACAGCAACTAACTATGGCTACACCTTC
>-|TRBV4-2|TRBJ1-2|-
CASSQLGEAGGYTF
TGTGCCAGCAGCCAACTCGGTGAGGCTGGTGGCTACACCTTC
>-|TRBV18|TRBJ1-2|-
CASSPSLAGGYTF
TGTGCCAGCTCACCATCTCTGGCGGGTGGCTACACCTTC
>once|TRBV11-3|TRBJ2-3|TRBD1
CASSLIGQGAYTQYF
TGTGCCAGCAGCTTAATAGGACAGGGGGCGTATACGCAGTATTTT
>-|TRBV28|TRBJ2-2|TRBD2
CASSSYSMTSGAPGTGELFF
TGTGCCAGCAGTTCATACTCCATGACTAGCGGGGCCCCGGGCACCGGGGAGCTGTTTTTT
>-|TRBV2|TRBJ1-1|-
CASSRLGTEAFF
TGTGCCAGCAGTCGGCTGGGGACTGAAGCTTTCTTT
>-|TRBV5-1|TRBJ1-4|-
CASKQTGTTNEKLFF
TGCGCCAGCAAACAAACAGGGACCACTAATGAAAAACTGTTTTTT
>-|TRBV11-2|TRBJ2-5|TRBD2
CASSLDATSGGGETQYF
TGTGCCAGCAGCTTAGATGCTACTAGCGGGGGTGGAGAGACCCAGTACTTC
>-|TRBV30|TRBJ1-1|-
CAVEAGNTEAFF
TGTGCGGTGGAAGCAGGGAACACTGAAGCTTTCTTT
>-|TRBV6-6|TRBJ2-7|-
CASSSRSPGEQYF
TGTGCCAGCAGTAGCCGGTCGCCCGGTGAGCAGTACTTC
>-|TRBV28|TRBJ1-5|TRBD1
CASSFEIGTGYNQPQHF
TGTGCCAGCAGTTTTGAGATCGGGACAGGGTACAATCAGCCCCAGCATTTT
>-|TRBV19|TRBJ2-7|-
CASSPRTVYEQYF
TGTGCCAGTAGTCCAAGGACTGTGTACGAGCAGTACTTC
>-|TRBV7-9|TRBJ2-7|-
CASNLGVGKGEQYF
TGTGCCAGCAACCTAGGGGTGGGGAAAGGCGAGCAGTACTTC
>-|TRBV5-4|TRBJ1-1|-
CASSPLGEWTEAFF
TGTGCCAGCAGCCCGCTGGGGGAATGGACTGAAGCTTTCTTT
>-|TRBV6-1|TRBJ2-3|TRBD1
CASSQTGSSTDTQYF
TGTGCCAGCAGCCAGACAGGGTCCAGCACAGATACGCAGTATTTT
>-|TRBV25-1|TRBJ1-5|TRBD1
CASRGTGGNQPQHF
TGTGCCAGCAGGGGGACAGGGGGCAATCAGCCCCAGCATTTT
>-|TRBV6-6|TRBJ2-7|-
CASSPGAASGSYEQYF
TGTGCCAGCTCGCCAGGGGCCGCTAGCGGCTCCTACGAGCAGTACTTC
>-|TRBV10-1|TRBJ2-3|-
CASSPERSLTDTQYF
TGCGCCAGCAGTCCTGAGCGGTCGTTGACAGATACGCAGTATTTT
>-|TRBV7-2|TRBJ2-1|-
CASSLRDWGAGNEQFF
TGTGCCAGCAGCTTAAGGGACTGGGGGGCGGGGAATGAGCAGTTCTTC
>-|TRBV19|TRBJ1-5|-
CASTTGSFLNQPQHF
TGTGCCAGTACAACCGGGTCTTTCCTTAATCAGCCCCAGCATTTT
>-|TRBV19|TRBJ2-7|TRBD2
CASSMGLDFIDEQYF
TGTGCCAGTAGTATGGGACTAGATTTTATAGACGAGCAGTACTTC
>-|TRBV7-9|TRBJ1-1|-
CASSLERPAGAVAEAFF
TGTGCCAGCAGCTTAGAAAGGCCCGCCGGGGCAGTCGCTGAAGCTTTCTTT
>-|TRBV28|TRBJ2-7|-
CASSLGWTACEQYF
TGTGCCAGCAGTTTAGGATGGACAGCATGCGAGCAGTACTTC
>-|TRBV29-1|TRBJ1-2|TRBD1
CSARQGTVNGYTF
TGCAGCGCCCGACAGGGAACGGTGAATGGCTACACCTTC
>-|TRBV5-4|TRBJ1-4|-
CASSPRGIEKLFF
TGTGCCAGCAGCCCGCGCGGGATCGAAAAACTGTTTTTT
>-|TRBV2|TRBJ1-5|-
CASSGGGGGQPQHF
TGTGCCAGCAGCGGGGGGGGAGGCGGTCAGCCCCAGCATTTT
>-|TRBV6-5|TRBJ1-2|TRBD1
CASSYSLGTGGNGYTF
TGTGCCAGCAGTTACTCGTTGGGGACAGGGGGAAATGGCTACACCTTC
>-|TRBV18|TRBJ2-5|-
CASSPMGSEGETQYF
TGTGCCAGCTCACCAATGGGTAGCGAAGGAGAGACCCAGTACTTC
>few|TRBV13|TRBJ2-3|-
CASSLAGDTQYF
TGTGCCAGCAGCTTAGCGGGAGATACGCAGTATTTT
>-|TRBV5-6|TRBJ2-5|-
CASSLALGAGGETQYF
TGTGCCAGCAGCTTGGCGCTAGGGGCGGGCGGCGAGACCCAGTACTTC
>-|TRBV15|TRBJ1-1|-
CATSGRDANTEAFF
TGTGCCACCAGCGGCCGGGACGCGAACACTGAAGCTTTCTTT
>-|TRBV6-5|TRBJ2-2|-
CASSYSGTIPTGELFF
TGTGCCAGCAGTTACTCGGGGACAATCCCCACCGGGGAGCTGTTTTTT
>-|TRBV6-1|TRBJ1-1|-
CASSLPGPNTEAFF
TGTGCCAGCAGTCTTCCGGGGCCCAACACTGAAGCTTTCTTT
>-|TRBV4-3|TRBJ2-1|-
CASSQFAIDNEQFF
TGCGCCAGCAGCCAATTTGCCATTGACAATGAGCAGTTCTTC
>-|TRBV6-5|TRBJ2-1|-
CASSYLRAQFF
TGTGCCAGCAGTTACCTGAGAGCGCAGTTCTTC
>-|TRBV5-1|TRBJ1-4|TRBD1
CASRTGSHEEKLFF
TGCGCCAGCAGGACAGGGTCCCATGAGGAAAAACTGTTTTTT
>-|TRBV5-4|TRBJ1-4|TRBD1
CASSQGGGSNEKLFF
TGTGCCAGCAGTCAGGGGGGGGGATCTAATGAAAAACTGTTTTTT